The 5 T cell receptor beta chains listed next were all sequenced from one sample in a study of cytomegalovirus exposure and HLA in healthy donors (TCRdb year 2017). Library preparation was by the immunoSEQ multiplex PCR assay. A mixture of 60 forward primers for TCR Vbeta segments and 13 reverse primers for TCR Jbeta segments was used in the multiplex PCR. Not all clones reach the TCRdb copy of this immuneACCESS table, which keeps in-frame sequences only. Checked studies attribute under half of the gap to unresolved V genes and leave the rest unexplained. Present in this sample are about 110,000 clones, over 65% of which were seen just once. The ten most abundant clones make up about an eighth of the sample. Sequencing input: PBMCs. Receptors were obtained from a man aged 25-40 years in good health and CMV-seropositive.

In the case of this clone: The junction shows a germline mismatch at one end, possibly a read error. V gene TRBV11-3 combines with J gene TRBJ2-2; the D gene is possibly TRBD2 (5 bases). Germline assignment: CDR1 SGHNT and CDR2 YENEEA. The length of the CDR3 is 14 residues. DNA of the CDR3: TGTGCCAGCAGCTTAGGTAGTGGCATCGGGAAGCTGTTTTTT. Translation gives CASSLGSGIGKLFF.

This clone occurred once. The chain is built from TRBV19 and TRBJ2-7, with 8 bases fitting TRBD1. Per the germline V gene, CDR1 is LNHDA and CDR2 is SQIVND (reference sequence). The CDR3 is 14 amino acids. V gave up 6 bases and J gave up 3 bases; unmatched junction bases: 7. CDR3 DNA sequence: TGTGCCAGTAGCGCACAGGGGGATTTCTACGAGCAGTACTTC. This sequence encodes CASSAQGDFYEQYF.

Details on this clone: Additional DNA sequences in this sample encode the identical CDR3. This CDR3 reads CASSLERGGRETQYF. The CDR3 DNA follows: TGCGCCAGCAGCTTGGAGCGGGGGGGCCGAGAGACCCAGTACTTC. The rearrangement uses TRBV5-1 and TRBJ2-5, with 10 positions matching TRBD2. CDR3 length: 15 amino acids. Germline loops: CDR1 SGHRS, CDR2 YFSETQ. V was clipped by 0 bases and J by 4 bases; unmatched bases: 3.

The genes are TRBV10-1 and TRBJ1-2; 10 bases fit TRBD1. CDR1 WNHNN and CDR2 SYGVQD come from the germline V gene (reference sequence). Trimming took 6 bases from V and 4 from J; bases not matched to a gene: 14. This CDR3 spans 17 amino acids. The CDR3 DNA reads as TGCGCCAGCAGCCGAGAGGGGACAGGGGCTTTTAGCTATGGCTACACCTTC. Its translation is CASSREGTGAFSYGYTF.

The V call is TRBV6-6, the J call TRBJ1-3; 8 bases match TRBD1. V gave up 4 bases and J gave up 0 bases; unmatched junction bases: 2. The CDR3 length is 15 residues. Germline CDR1 reads MNHNY; CDR2 reads SVGAGI (reference sequence). CDR3 sequence: CASSWTGRSGNTIYF. The CDR3 nucleotides read TGTGCCAGCAGTTGGACAGGGCGCTCTGGAAACACCATATATTTT.